This is a list of T cell receptor beta chains from one sample in a study of blood T cell repertoires in COVID-19. Libraries were prepared by immunoSEQ multiplex PCR; TCRdb keeps only in-frame clonotypes and omits some of them. This repertoire shows around 400,000 clones, approximately 88% found once; its top ten account for over 1%. The sequenced material came from peripheral blood. These receptors were obtained from a man in his forties with acute or convalescent COVID-19. CDR3s include the opening cysteine and the closing phenylalanine or tryptophan.

>TRBV4-1|TRBJ2-2
CASSQGTSGSGELFF
>TRBV19|TRBJ1-5
CASSIFPGNQPQHF
>TRBV10-3|TRBJ1-2
CAISESLDSFEGYTF
>TRBV9|TRBJ2-7
CASSVGQGISEQYF
>TRBV28|TRBJ1-3
CASRQQGLSSGNTIYF
>TRBV12-3/TRBV12-4|TRBJ2-1
CASSFEYFNEQFF
>TRBV19|TRBJ1-5
CASSIGFKGQRNQPQHF
>TRBV19|TRBJ1-1
CASSLGFWKNTEAFF
>TRBV27|TRBJ2-7
CASSFGQAYEQYF
>TRBV30|TRBJ2-3
CAWRLVSGRTDTQYF
>TRBV7-9|TRBJ1-3
CASSPRTGSGNTIYF
>TRBV11-2|TRBJ2-7
CASSPSTGGYEQYF
>TRBV27|TRBJ1-1
CASSLLTGDEAFF
>TRBV3-1/TRBV3-2|TRBJ2-1
CASSRDYQSYNEQFF
>TRBV5-4|TRBJ2-5
CASSSEGREGEETQYF
>TRBV5-4|TRBJ2-1
CASSYRDRDNEQFF
>TRBV5-1|TRBJ2-7
CASSLEGQGTYEQYF
>TRBV19|TRBJ1-4
CASSPGQINEKLFF
>TRBV18|TRBJ2-7
CASSPSSGGIYEQYF
>TRBV6-2/TRBV6-3|TRBJ2-2
CASSSPQGLNTGELFF